This TCR beta chain is from a study of blood T cells in healthy people across ages. A second PCR, run for roughly 7 to 11 cycles, used a sample-barcoded 5' primer plus a J-beta primer mix. Each CDR3 protein is one row after TCRdb ran MiXCR on the 5' RACE reads. This table holds around 870,000 distinct CDR3 sequences, less than 35% found once. CDR3 length: 13 amino acids. The germline V and J ends were trimmed by 6 bases and 10 bases, with 13 bases remaining between them. Germline values: CDR1 MNHEY, CDR2 SMNVEV (reference sequence). The rearrangement joins TRBV27 to TRBJ1-6; no definite D call. This receptor was obtained from a woman aged 80 or older in good health. Sequenced: blood. The CDR3 reads CASSPNKDSPLHF. In nucleotides, the CDR3 is TGTGCCAGCAGCCCTAACAAGGACTCACCCCTCCACTTT.